A single sample gave rise to the 18 T cell receptor beta chains below, sequenced in a study of T-cell reconstitution after alpha-beta-depleted transplantation in children. Unique molecular identifiers were incorporated when the TCRbeta library was constructed. MiXCR, applied by TCRdb to the PCR reads, yields one record per CDR3 protein. In the table there are about 300,000 distinct CDR3 sequences, 10% of which are singletons. The sequencing here drew on PBMCs, taken before TCRalphabeta/CD19-depleted stem cell transplant. These receptors originate from a boy in the first two years of life with acute myeloid leukemia, due to receive a stem cell transplant.

This clonotype was observed at least ten times. V is TRBV27 and J is TRBJ1-5; D not certain. The CDR3 has 15 amino acids. Germline V gene data show CDR1 as MNHEY and CDR2 as SMNVEV (reference sequence). The V gene lost 2 bases and the J gene lost 5 bases, with 13 bases spanning the gap. CDR3 nucleotides: TGTGCCAGCAGTTTAAGACTCGGGTGGGATCAGCCCCAGCATTTT. This translates into CASSLRLGWDQPQHF.

Only a few counts were recorded for this clonotype. The rearrangement uses TRBV5-5 and TRBJ1-3; D gene unclear. The CDR3 sequence is 17 residues long. The germline V and J ends were trimmed by 2 bases and 0 bases, with 15 bases remaining between them. From germline, CDR1 is SGHKS and CDR2 YYEKEE (reference sequence). The CDR3 reads CASSFSGQRNSGNTIYF. For the CDR3, the DNA is TGTGCCAGCAGCTTCTCGGGTCAGAGGAACTCTGGAAACACCATATATTTT. The full variable domain, completed using reference TRBV5-5 and TRBJ1-3, is DAGVTQSPTHLIKTRGQQVTLRCSPISGHKSVSWYQQVLGQGPQFIFQYYEKEERGRGNFPDRFSARQFPNYSSELNVNALLLGDSALYLCASSFSGQRNSGNTIYFGEGSWLTVV.

Remarks on this clonotype: No DNA is shown, since the ends of the CDR3 on it are uncertain; the CDR3 is the one TCRdb lists. The V and J genes are TRBV21-1 and TRBJ2-4; TRBD1 reflects the table's D call only, with no check against the DNA. TRBV21-1 is a documented pseudogene. The CDR3 spans 17 residues, counting both ends. CDR3 protein: CASSKTPPRWGLGIQYF.

This clonotype was observed many times. The CDR3 spells CASTTNTGELFF. CDR3 nucleotide sequence: TGTGCCAGCACCACGAACACCGGGGAGCTGTTTTTT. The chain couples TRBV27 to TRBJ2-2; D call uncertain. Germline assignment: CDR1 MNHEY and CDR2 SMNVEV (reference sequence). Trimming left V 7 bases short and J 0 bases short, with 3 bases between. The CDR3 extends over 12 amino acids.

This clonotype was detected many times. The chain links TRBV7-9 to TRBJ2-4; D not certain. The germline V and J ends were trimmed by 8 bases and 6 bases, with 8 bases remaining between them. This CDR3 is built from 11 residues. From germline, CDR1 is SEHNR and CDR2 FQNEAQ (reference sequence). The CDR3: CASGEPNIQYF. As DNA, the CDR3 is TGTGCCAGCGGGGAACCAAACATTCAGTACTTC.

This clonotype was seen ten or more times. V is TRBV11-2 and J is TRBJ1-2, with D possibly being TRBD1 (5 bases). The CDR3 is 14 residues long. Germline CDR1 and CDR2: SGHAT and FQNNGV. With 5 bases removed from V and 5 bases from J, the gap between germline ends came to 15 bases. CDR3 residues: CASSTVGARYGYTF. DNA for the CDR3: TGTGCCAGCAGCACCGTAGGGGCGCGGTATGGCTACACCTTC. The whole variable domain, filled in from reference TRBV11-2 and TRBJ1-2, reads EAGVAQSPRYKIIEKRQSVAFWCNPISGHATLYWYQQILGQGPKLLIQFQNNGVVDDSQLPKDRFSAERLKGVDSTLKIQPAKLEDSAVYLCASSTVGARYGYTFGSGTRLTVV.

This clonotype was seen repeatedly, ten times or more. This chain connects TRBV7-2 to TRBJ2-7, with D possibly TRBD1 on 5 matching bases. The CDR3 is made up of 14 amino acids. The V and J ends lost 5 bases and 7 bases respectively, with 18 bases between them. Germline CDR1 is SGHTA and CDR2 is FQGNSA. The CDR3 spells CASSENRLWGEQYF. The CDR3 DNA sequence: TGTGCCAGCAGCGAGAACAGGCTTTGGGGTGAGCAGTACTTC.

This clonotype was recorded at least ten times. In DNA, the CDR3 is TGTGCCAGCAGTGAAATCCTCCAAGAGACCCAGTACTTC. Translated: CASSEILQETQYF. The V and J genes are TRBV6-1 and TRBJ2-5, with D hard to call. This CDR3 comprises 13 residues. Per the germline V gene, CDR1 is MNHNS and CDR2 is SASEGT. The V and J ends lost 2 bases and 1 base respectively, with 5 bases between them.

This clonotype showed up many times. V is TRBV11-2 and J is TRBJ2-5; possible D gene TRBD2, 6 bases. CDR1 and CDR2 from the germline V gene are SGHAT and FQNNGV. Trimming pared 7 bases from V and 4 bases from J, leaving 13 bases between. This CDR3 is built from 13 residues. CDR3: CASKPPGGETQYF. The DNA for the CDR3 is TGTGCCAGCAAACCACCCGGGGGAGAGACCCAGTACTTC.

In this sample, this clonotype turned up a few times. The chain carries TRBV30 and TRBJ1-3; the D gene is possibly TRBD1 (5 bases). The germline V and J ends were trimmed by 2 bases and 0 bases, with 8 bases remaining between them. This CDR3 is 14 amino acids long. Germline CDR1 and CDR2: GTSNPN and SVGIG (reference sequence). The CDR3 loop reads CAWSFGASGNTIYF. The CDR3 DNA is TGTGCCTGGAGTTTTGGGGCCTCTGGAAACACCATATATTTT.

The chain links TRBV27 to TRBJ2-3; 10 nucleotides agree with TRBD2. J was trimmed by 14 bases and V by 5 bases; bases with no gene match: 7. Germline CDR1 reads MNHEY; CDR2 reads SMNVEV (reference sequence). The CDR3 spans 12 residues. Here the CDR3 reads CASSPSGGAGYF. Here the CDR3 DNA reads TGTGCCAGCAGTCCAAGCGGGGGGGCCGGGTATTTT.

This clonotype was seen many times. The chain employs TRBV12-3 or TRBV12-4 and TRBJ1-5; D is perhaps TRBD1 (6 bases). V lost 2 bases and J lost 5, with 16 bases in between. CDR3 length: 16 residues. CDR3 amino acids: CASSLQRRGAYQPQHF. The CDR3 bases are TGTGCCAGCAGTTTACAACGACGGGGGGCCTATCAGCCCCAGCATTTT.

This clonotype was counted many times. The V call is TRBV29-1, the J call TRBJ2-5, with D unclear. The ends were cut back, 3 bases at V and 5 bases at J, with 4 bases in the middle. The CDR3 totals 10 residues. Germline CDR1 is SQVTM and CDR2 is ANQGSEA. The CDR3 coding sequence is TGCAGCGTTGAGTTGGAGACCCAGTACTTC. This encodes CSVELETQYF.

V and J are TRBV3-1 and TRBJ2-7, with D perhaps being TRBD1 or TRBD2 (5 bases each). Deletions cut 3 bases from V and 5 bases from J, with 14 bases between. Looked up from germline, CDR1 is LGHDT and CDR2 is YNNKEL (reference sequence). The CDR3 length is 14 residues. The chain's CDR3 is CASSHRDLTHEQYF. The CDR3, as DNA: TGTGCCAGCAGCCACCGGGACCTAACGCACGAGCAGTACTTC.

This clonotype was seen ten or more times. The CDR3 DNA sequence: TGTGCCAGCAGCCTAGGTGGACAGGGGGCGGAGACCCAGTACTTC. Translation: CASSLGGQGAETQYF. The chain uses TRBV7-7 and TRBJ2-5; 11 nucleotides align to TRBD1. J lost 5 bases, V lost 5 bases, and 7 bases had no gene match. Germline CDR1 SSHAT, CDR2 FNYEAQ (reference sequence). This CDR3 is built from 15 residues.

At least ten counts were recorded for this clonotype. V usage is TRBV7-9 and J usage is TRBJ2-5; D possibly matches TRBD1 or TRBD2 (5 bases each). CDR1 and CDR2 from the germline V gene are SEHNR and FQNEAQ (reference sequence). Trimming took 0 bases from V and 4 from J, leaving 18 bases between them. The CDR3 runs 17 residues. CDR3 bases: TGTGCCAGCAGCTTAGCCCCCCTGGAGGCAGGGAGAGAGACCCAGTACTTC. Its protein is CASSLAPLEAGRETQYF.

There are many counts of this clonotype. This chain uses TRBV5-1 with TRBJ2-1; 11 bases are a match to TRBD2. Germline CDR1 is SGHRS and CDR2 is YFSETQ. V trimming: 2 bases; J trimming: 9 bases; junction bases outside the gene matches: 19. This CDR3 spans 19 amino acids. In DNA, the CDR3 is TGCGCCAGCAGCTTACTTAACCTAGCGGGAGGCTCGGTCAATAGTGAGCAGTTCTTC. Protein: CASSLLNLAGGSVNSEQFF. The variable domain in full, with the rest retrieved from reference TRBV5-1 and TRBJ2-1, is KAGVTQTPRYLIKTRGQQVTLSCSPISGHRSVSWYQQTPGQGLQFLFEYFSETQRNKGNFPGRFSGRQFSNSRSEMNVSTLELGDSALYLCASSLLNLAGGSVNSEQFFGPGTRLTVL.

The sample holds many counts of this clonotype. The rearrangement joins TRBV20-1 to TRBJ2-7; 15 bases are a match to TRBD2. Germline CDR1 reads DFQATT; CDR2 reads SNEGSKA (reference sequence). The CDR3 sequence is 14 residues long. The V and J ends lost 6 bases and 5 bases, in that order; junction bases with no gene match: 5. The CDR3 sequence: CSALGLAGGHEQYF. CDR3 DNA: TGCAGTGCCCTGGGACTAGCGGGAGGCCACGAGCAGTACTTC.